These 11 T cell receptor beta chains share one sample of origin, sequenced in a study of shared clonotypes between healthy human individuals (TCRdb year 2020). CD8 naive samples were obtained by positive selection for CCR7 among CD45RO-negative cells, yielding a CD45RA+CCR7+ population from which TemRA cells were excluded. The library came from the immunoSEQ multiplex PCR assay. TCRdb retrieved this table from immuneACCESS and kept in-frame rearrangements only. Not all clones are present; in checked studies, unresolved V genes account for under half, and no reason is known for the remainder. The sample includes around 1.9 million clones, with roughly 91% observed a single time. The ten largest clones represent 1.7% of the sample. Sequences were obtained from naive CD8+ T cells from PBMCs. The sample's cell subset or site label, in plain terms: CD45RA+CCR7+. Receptor source: a young man in good health. Some clones in this sample may be carry-over from other donors' samples.

The genes are TRBV4-1 and TRBJ1-2, with D tentatively TRBD1 (5 bases). CDR1 is MGHRA and CDR2 is YSYEKL in the germline V gene. The CDR3 extends over 15 amino acids. Deletions cut 0 bases from V and 7 bases from J, with 15 bases between. CDR3 loop: CASSQDPSGGGGYTF. CDR3 in DNA: TGCGCCAGCAGCCAAGATCCTTCCGGGGGAGGTGGCTACACCTTC.

DNA of the CDR3: TGTGCCAGCAGCTCAGGGACGGAGAACACTGAAGCTTTCTTT. It is translated as CASSSGTENTEAFF. The chain couples TRBV7-8 to TRBJ1-1; D might be TRBD1 (5 bases). The CDR3 is made up of 14 amino acids. The germline gives CDR1 SGHVS, CDR2 FQNEAQ. V was shortened by 4 bases and J by 1 base, with 10 bases between the two germline ends.

The chain carries TRBV15 and TRBJ2-7; the D is unclear. The CDR3 is 16 amino acids. V lost 0 bases and J 1 base, leaving 13 bases between the germline ends. From germline, CDR1 is LNHNV and CDR2 YYDKDF (reference sequence). Here the CDR3 reads CATSRERVDRSYEQYF. The CDR3 nucleotides read TGTGCCACCAGCAGAGAGCGCGTCGACCGGTCCTACGAGCAGTACTTC.

J is TRBJ2-7 and V is TRBV10-1, with a possible D match to TRBD1 (5 bases). Germline lookup yields CDR1 WNHNN and CDR2 SYGVQD (reference sequence). V gave up 3 bases and J gave up 0 bases, with 9 bases separating them. The CDR3 contains 14 residues. CDR3 sequence reads: CASSDLQGSYEQYF. CDR3 bases: TGCGCCAGCAGTGACCTGCAGGGCTCCTACGAGCAGTACTTC.

The chain carries TRBV10-3 and TRBJ2-2; no clear D. Germline assignment: CDR1 ENHRY and CDR2 SYGVKD. V was cut by 6 bases and J by 2 bases, with 7 bases left in between. The CDR3 spans 13 residues. The DNA of the CDR3 is TGTGCCATCAGGAGTCCCAACACCGGGGAGCTGTTTTTT. Its protein is CAIRSPNTGELFF.

The rearrangement links TRBV19 to TRBJ1-2, with 7 bases lining up with TRBD1. V was pared by 4 bases and J by 1 base, with 6 bases of the junction left unmatched. Looked up from germline, CDR1 is LNHDA and CDR2 is SQIVND (reference sequence). CDR3 size: 15 residues. CDR3 sequence reads: CASSTPTGINYGYTF. In DNA form, the CDR3 reads TGTGCCAGTAGTACCCCGACAGGGATTAACTATGGCTACACCTTC. The full variable domain, with the rest looked up from reference TRBV19 and TRBJ1-2, is DGGITQSPKYLFRKEGQNVTLSCEQNLNHDAMYWYRQDPGQGLRLIYYSQIVNDFQKGDIAEGYSVSREKKESFPLTVTSAQKNPTAFYLCASSTPTGINYGYTFGSGTRLTVV.

This clone has more than one count but fewer than ten. The chain employs TRBV9 and TRBJ1-1, with D tentatively TRBD1 (6 bases). The V end was cut by 6 bases, the J end by 7 bases, with 19 bases between. There are 14 residues in the CDR3. The germline V gene encodes CDR1 SGDLS and CDR2 YYNGEE. CDR3 nucleotides: TGTGCCAGCACCTCTAGTTCAGGGGCCGGTGAAGCTTTCTTT. It yields the protein CASTSSSGAGEAFF.

V usage is TRBV6-1 and J usage is TRBJ1-1; D remains ambiguous. The V and J ends lost 4 bases and 0 bases respectively, with 24 bases between them. The germline V gene encodes CDR1 MNHNS and CDR2 SASEGT. The CDR3 contains 19 residues. The CDR3 DNA reads TGTGCCAGCAGTGTCCCCAGTACAGCAAGTTTTAGGCTGAACACTGAAGCTTTCTTT. Amino acid sequence: CASSVPSTASFRLNTEAFF.

The chain uses TRBV10-3 and TRBJ2-7; the match to TRBD1 covers 7 bases. The J segment lost 2 bases and the V segment lost 3 bases, leaving 13 bases of the junction unmatched. The CDR3 consists of 17 residues. Per the germline V gene, CDR1 is ENHRY and CDR2 is SYGVKD. This chain's CDR3 is CAISEFPTGQSPYEQYF. The CDR3 DNA reads as TGTGCCATCAGTGAATTTCCTACGGGACAGAGCCCCTACGAGCAGTACTTC.

The chain has TRBV27 and TRBJ2-3; D is unresolved. The CDR3 covers 13 residues. The V and J ends lost 1 base and 6 bases respectively, with 8 bases between them. CDR1 is MNHEY, CDR2 SMNVEV, per germline (reference sequence). CDR3 in DNA: TGTGCCAGCAGTTTATACGCCCTGGATACGCAGTATTTT. Translated: CASSLYALDTQYF.

The chain recombines TRBV10-3 with TRBJ2-7; 8 bases line up with TRBD2. The CDR3 runs 15 residues. Germline V gives CDR1 ENHRY, CDR2 SYGVKD. With V trimmed by 7 bases and J by 6 bases, 14 bases remained unmatched. CDR3 sequence: CAITQGLGLESEQYF. The CDR3, as DNA: TGTGCCATCACCCAGGGATTGGGACTAGAGTCCGAGCAGTACTTC.